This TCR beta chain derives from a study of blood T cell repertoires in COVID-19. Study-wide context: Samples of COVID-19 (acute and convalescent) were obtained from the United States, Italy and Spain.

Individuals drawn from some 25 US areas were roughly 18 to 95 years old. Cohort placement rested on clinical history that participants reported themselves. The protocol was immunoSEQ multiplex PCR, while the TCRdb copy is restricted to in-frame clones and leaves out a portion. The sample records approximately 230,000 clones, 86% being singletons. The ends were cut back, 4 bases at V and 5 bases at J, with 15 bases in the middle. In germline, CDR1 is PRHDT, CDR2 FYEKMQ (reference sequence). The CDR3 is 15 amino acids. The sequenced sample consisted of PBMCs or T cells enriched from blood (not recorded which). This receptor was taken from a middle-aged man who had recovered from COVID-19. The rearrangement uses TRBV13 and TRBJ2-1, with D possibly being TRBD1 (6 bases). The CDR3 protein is CASSSLTGNHNEQFF. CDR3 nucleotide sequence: TGTGCCAGCAGCTCCTTGACAGGAAACCACAATGAGCAGTTCTTC.